This T cell receptor beta chain was captured by sequencing in a study of blood T cells in healthy people across ages. The study, taken as a whole, reports: Long-lived donors had more naive CD4+ cells and higher diversity than aged donors.

Turning to this clonotype: Its target is not known.

A J-beta primer mix and a sample-barcoded 5' primer were used in a second PCR of roughly 6 to 11 cycles. A single record per CDR3 protein comes from TCRdb applying MiXCR to the 5' RACE reads. The sample lists around 750,000 distinct CDR3 sequences; approximately 55% were seen once. Sequencing was done on a sample of blood. The sequence came from an elderly man in good health.

CDR3 DNA: TGTGCCAGCAGTTACTCGAGGGCCAGGCTGACCTCCTACGAGCAGTACTTC. Translated: CASSYSRARLTSYEQYF. This chain links TRBV6-5 with TRBJ2-7; a possible D gene is TRBD2 (5 bases). The germline gives CDR1 MNHEY, CDR2 SVGAGI. Trimming left V 0 bases short and J 0 bases short, with 15 bases between. The CDR3 runs 17 residues.